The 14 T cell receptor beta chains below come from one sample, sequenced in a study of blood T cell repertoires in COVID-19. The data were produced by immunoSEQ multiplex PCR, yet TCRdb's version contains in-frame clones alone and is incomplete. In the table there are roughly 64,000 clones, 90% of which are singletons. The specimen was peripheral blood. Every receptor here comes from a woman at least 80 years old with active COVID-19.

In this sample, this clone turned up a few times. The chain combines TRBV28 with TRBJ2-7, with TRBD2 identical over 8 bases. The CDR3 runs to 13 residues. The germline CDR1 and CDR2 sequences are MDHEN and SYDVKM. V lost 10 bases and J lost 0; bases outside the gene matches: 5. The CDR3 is CATREGSSYEQYF. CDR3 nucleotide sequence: TGTGCCACCCGGGAGGGGAGCTCCTACGAGCAGTACTTC.

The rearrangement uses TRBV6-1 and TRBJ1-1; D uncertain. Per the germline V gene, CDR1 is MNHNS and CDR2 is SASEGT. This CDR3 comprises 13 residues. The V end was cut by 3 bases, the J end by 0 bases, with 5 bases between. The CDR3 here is CASSDQMNTEAFF. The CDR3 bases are TGTGCCAGCAGTGATCAGATGAACACTGAAGCTTTCTTT.

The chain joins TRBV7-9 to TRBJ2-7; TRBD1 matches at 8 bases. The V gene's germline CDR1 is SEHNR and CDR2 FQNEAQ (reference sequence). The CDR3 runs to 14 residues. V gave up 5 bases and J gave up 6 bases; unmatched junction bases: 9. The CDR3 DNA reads TGTGCCAGCAGCCCGGACAGGGAGTCTTCCGAGCAGTACTTC. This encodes CASSPDRESSEQYF.

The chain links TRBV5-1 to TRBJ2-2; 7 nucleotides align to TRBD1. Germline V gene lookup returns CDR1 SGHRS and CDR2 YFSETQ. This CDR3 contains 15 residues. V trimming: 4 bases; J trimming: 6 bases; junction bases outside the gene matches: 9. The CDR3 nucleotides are TGCGCCAGCAGCCTAGACAGGGTTAGACCCGGGGAGCTGTTTTTT. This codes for CASSLDRVRPGELFF.

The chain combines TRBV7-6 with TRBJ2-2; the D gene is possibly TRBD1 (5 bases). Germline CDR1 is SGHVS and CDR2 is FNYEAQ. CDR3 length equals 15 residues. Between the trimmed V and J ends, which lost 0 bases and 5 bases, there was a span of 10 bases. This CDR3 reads CASSLAPGLTGELFF. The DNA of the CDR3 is TGTGCCAGCAGCTTAGCCCCAGGGTTAACCGGGGAGCTGTTTTTT.

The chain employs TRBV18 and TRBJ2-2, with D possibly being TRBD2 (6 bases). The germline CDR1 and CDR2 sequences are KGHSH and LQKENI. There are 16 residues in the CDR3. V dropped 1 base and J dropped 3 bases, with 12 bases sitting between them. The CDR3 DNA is TGTGCCAGCTCACCACGAGCGGGCACGGACACCGGGGAGCTGTTTTTT. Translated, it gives CASSPRAGTDTGELFF.

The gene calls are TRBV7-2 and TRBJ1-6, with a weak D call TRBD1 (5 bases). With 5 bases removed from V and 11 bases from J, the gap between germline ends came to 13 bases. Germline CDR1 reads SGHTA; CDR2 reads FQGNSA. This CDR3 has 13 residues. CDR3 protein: CASSRKHRTPLHF. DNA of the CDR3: TGTGCCAGCAGCCGTAAACACAGGACACCCCTCCACTTT.

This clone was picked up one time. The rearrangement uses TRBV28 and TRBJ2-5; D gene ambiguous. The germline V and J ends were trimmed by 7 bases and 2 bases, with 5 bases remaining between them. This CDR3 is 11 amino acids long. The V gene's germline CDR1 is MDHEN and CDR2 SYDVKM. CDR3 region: CASKLQETQYF. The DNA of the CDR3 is TGTGCCAGCAAACTACAAGAGACCCAGTACTTC.

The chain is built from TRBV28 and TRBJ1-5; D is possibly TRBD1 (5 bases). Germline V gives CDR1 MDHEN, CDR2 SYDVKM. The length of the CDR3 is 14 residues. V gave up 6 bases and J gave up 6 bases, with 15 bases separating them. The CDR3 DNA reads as TGTGCCAGCAGACTCATTCAGGGCTTTCAGCCCCAGCATTTT. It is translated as CASRLIQGFQPQHF.

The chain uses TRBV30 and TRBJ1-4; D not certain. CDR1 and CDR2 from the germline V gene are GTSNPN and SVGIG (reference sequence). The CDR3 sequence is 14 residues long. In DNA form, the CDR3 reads TGTGCTTCCCGACGAGAGATCGGGAATGAAAAACTGTTTTTT. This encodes CASRREIGNEKLFF.

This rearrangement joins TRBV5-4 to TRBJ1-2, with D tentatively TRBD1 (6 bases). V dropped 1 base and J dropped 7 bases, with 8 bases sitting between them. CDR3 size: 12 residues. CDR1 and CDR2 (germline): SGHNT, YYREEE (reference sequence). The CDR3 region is CASSLTGSGYTF. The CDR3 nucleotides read TGTGCCAGCAGCTTGACAGGGTCTGGCTACACCTTC. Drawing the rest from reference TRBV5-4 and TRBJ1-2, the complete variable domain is ETGVTQSPTHLIKTRGQQVTLRCSSQSGHNTVSWYQQALGQGPQFIFQYYREEENGRGNFPPRFSGLQFPNYSSELNVNALELDDSALYLCASSLTGSGYTFGSGTRLTVV.

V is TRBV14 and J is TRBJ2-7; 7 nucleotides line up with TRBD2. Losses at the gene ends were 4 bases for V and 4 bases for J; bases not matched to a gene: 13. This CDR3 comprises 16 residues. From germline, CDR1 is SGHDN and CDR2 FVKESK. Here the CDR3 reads CASSLGDPGLLYEQYF. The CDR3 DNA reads TGTGCCAGCAGCCTCGGGGACCCGGGACTACTATACGAGCAGTACTTC. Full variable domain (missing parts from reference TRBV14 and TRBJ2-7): EAGVTQFPSHSVIEKGQTVTLRCDPISGHDNLYWYRRVMGKEIKFLLHFVKESKQDESGMPNNRFLAERTGGTYSTLKVQPAELEDSGVYFCASSLGDPGLLYEQYFGPGTRLTVT.

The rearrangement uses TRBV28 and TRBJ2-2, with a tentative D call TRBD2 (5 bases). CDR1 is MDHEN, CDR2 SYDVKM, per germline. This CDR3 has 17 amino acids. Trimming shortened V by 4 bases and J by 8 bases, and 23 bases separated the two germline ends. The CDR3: CASSYSFRTRRGGELFF. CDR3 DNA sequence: TGTGCCAGCAGTTATTCGTTTCGGACTCGTCGCGGTGGGGAGCTGTTTTTT.

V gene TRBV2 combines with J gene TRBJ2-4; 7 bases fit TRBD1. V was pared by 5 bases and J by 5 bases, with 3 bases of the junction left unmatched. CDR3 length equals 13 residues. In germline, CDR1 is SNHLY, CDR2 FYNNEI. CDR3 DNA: TGTGCCAGCAGTAGGGGGCGTGAAAACATTCAGTACTTC. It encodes CASSRGRENIQYF.